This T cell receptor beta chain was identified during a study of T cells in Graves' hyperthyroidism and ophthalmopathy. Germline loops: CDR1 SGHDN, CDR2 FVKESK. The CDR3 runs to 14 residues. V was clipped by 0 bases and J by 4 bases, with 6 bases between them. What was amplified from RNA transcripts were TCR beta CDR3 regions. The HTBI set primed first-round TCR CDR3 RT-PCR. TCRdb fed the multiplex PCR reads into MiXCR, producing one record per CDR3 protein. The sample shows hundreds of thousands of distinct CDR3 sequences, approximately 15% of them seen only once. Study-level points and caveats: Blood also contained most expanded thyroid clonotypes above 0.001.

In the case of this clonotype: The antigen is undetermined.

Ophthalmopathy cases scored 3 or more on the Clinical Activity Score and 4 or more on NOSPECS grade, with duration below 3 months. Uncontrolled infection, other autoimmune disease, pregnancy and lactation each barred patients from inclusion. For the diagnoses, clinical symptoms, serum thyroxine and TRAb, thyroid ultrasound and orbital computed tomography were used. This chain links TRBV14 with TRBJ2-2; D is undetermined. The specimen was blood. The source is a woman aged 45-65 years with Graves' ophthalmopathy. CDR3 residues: CASSQDPVTGELFF. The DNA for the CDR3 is TGTGCCAGCAGCCAAGACCCGGTCACCGGGGAGCTGTTTTTT. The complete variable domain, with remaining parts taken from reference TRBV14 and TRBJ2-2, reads EAGVTQFPSHSVIEKGQTVTLRCDPISGHDNLYWYRRVMGKEIKFLLHFVKESKQDESGMPNNRFLAERTGGTYSTLKVQPAELEDSGVYFCASSQDPVTGELFFGEGSRLTVL.